These T cell receptor beta chains were read from a single sample in a study of early T cells in non-severe SARS-CoV-2 infection. TCRdb called the 5' RACE reads again in MiXCR, with one record for every CDR3 protein. Among about 30,000 distinct CDR3 sequences listed, less than 6.5% were seen once. Specimen: whole blood. The receptors derive from an adult who was a healthcare worker with PCR-confirmed SARS-CoV-2 infection or an uninfected control (not recorded which). CDR3s include the opening cysteine and the closing phenylalanine or tryptophan. A D gene is named only where the DNA matches it firmly. Clone sizes are given selectively: once, few, many, or a class where the clone is expanded.

clone size | D gene | J gene | V gene | CDR3 protein | CDR3 DNA
. | . | TRBJ2-2 | TRBV7-3 | CASSLAAGPLNTGELFF | TGTGCCAGCAGCTTAGCGGCGGGACCGCTGAACACCGGGGAGCTGTTTTTT
once | TRBD1 | TRBJ1-5 | TRBV12-3/TRBV12-4 | CASSPMGVGQGIGNQPQHF | TGTGCCAGCAGTCCTATGGGTGTCGGACAGGGAATAGGCAATCAGCCCCAGCATTTT
few | TRBD2 | TRBJ2-2 | TRBV7-8 | CASSFGTSGTTGELFF | TGTGCCAGCAGCTTCGGGACTAGCGGGACCACCGGGGAGCTGTTTTTT
many | TRBD2 | TRBJ2-7 | TRBV5-1 | CASSFTSGSLGVVEQYF | TGCGCCAGCAGCTTTACTAGCGGGAGCTTAGGTGTCGTCGAGCAGTACTTC
many | . | TRBJ2-3 | TRBV7-6 | CASSPTGLITDTQYF | TGTGCCAGCAGCCCAACGGGGCTGATCACAGATACGCAGTATTTT
many | . | TRBJ1-1 | TRBV18 | CASSPTVSSEAFF | TGTGCCAGCTCACCAACCGTATCATCTGAAGCTTTCTTT
. | TRBD2 | TRBJ2-5 | TRBV5-5 | CASRISWTSGGTQYF | TGTGCCAGCAGGATTTCTTGGACTAGCGGCGGCACCCAGTACTTC
. | . | TRBJ1-5 | TRBV5-1 | CASSQAGGSNQPQHF | TGCGCCAGCAGTCAAGCCGGGGGCAGCAATCAGCCCCAGCATTTT
many | TRBD1 | TRBJ1-2 | TRBV28 | CASSFLDRKNYGYTF | TGTGCCAGCAGTTTTCTGGACAGGAAAAACTATGGCTACACCTTC
. | TRBD2 | TRBJ2-5 | TRBV11-2 | CASSASWGREETQYF | TGTGCCAGCAGCGCCAGCTGGGGGAGGGAGGAGACCCAGTACTTC
. | . | TRBJ2-3 | TRBV12-3/TRBV12-4 | CASRQGRLAQYF | TGTGCCAGTAGGCAGGGGAGATTGGCGCAGTATTTT
many | TRBD1 | TRBJ2-5 | TRBV20-1 | CSATNRDRGRETQYF | TGCAGTGCTACCAACCGGGACAGGGGTAGGGAGACCCAGTACTTC
many | . | TRBJ2-7 | TRBV6-2/TRBV6-3 | CASSYDPRGSQYF | TGTGCCAGCAGTTATGACCCGCGGGGTTCCCAGTACTTC
many | . | TRBJ2-5 | TRBV7-2 | CASSLLETQYF | TGTGCCAGCAGCTTGTTGGAGACCCAGTACTTC
. | TRBD2 | TRBJ2-3 | TRBV28 | CASSLLGLAGGPDTQYF | TGTGCCAGCAGTTTATTAGGACTAGCGGGAGGGCCAGATACGCAGTATTTT
few | . | TRBJ2-3 | TRBV7-2 | CASSPSFRDTQYF | TGTGCCAGCAGCCCATCCTTCAGGGATACGCAGTATTTT
. | TRBD2 | TRBJ2-6 | TRBV9 | CASRAGVISGANVLTF | TGTGCCAGCAGAGCGGGAGTGATCTCTGGGGCCAACGTCCTGACTTTC
. | . | TRBJ2-7 | TRBV19 | CASSLQGVYEQYF | TGTGCCAGTAGTCTACAGGGCGTCTACGAGCAGTACTTC
many | . | TRBJ1-4 | TRBV5-5 | CASSFGFTEVEKLFF | TGTGCCAGCAGCTTTGGATTCACCGAGGTCGAAAAACTGTTTTTT
many | . | TRBJ1-2 | TRBV7-2 | CASSSQVNYGYTF | TGTGCCAGCAGCTCCCAAGTAAACTATGGCTACACCTTC
few | . | TRBJ1-4 | TRBV20-1 | CSARDRAVEKLFF | TGCAGTGCTAGAGACCGTGCTGTCGAAAAACTGTTTTTT
many | . | TRBJ1-6 | TRBV18 | CASSPIDSSSGLGLHF | TGTGCCAGCTCGCCTATTGACAGCTCTTCGGGTTTGGGCCTCCACTTT
many | . | TRBJ1-3 | TRBV20-1 | CSAREGYSVGNTIYF | TGCAGTGCTAGAGAAGGTTACAGTGTTGGAAACACCATATATTTT
many | TRBD1 | TRBJ2-2 | TRBV7-8 | CASSKGRGQGHGELFF | TGTGCCAGCAGCAAAGGGAGGGGACAGGGACACGGGGAGCTGTTTTTT
. | TRBD2 | TRBJ2-5 | TRBV4-1 | CASSIRLAAEETQYF | TGCGCCAGCAGCATCCGACTAGCAGCAGAAGAGACCCAGTACTTC
few | . | TRBJ2-4 | TRBV28 | CASRGTGLGNIQYF | TGTGCCAGCAGGGGAACAGGGCTGGGGAACATTCAGTACTTC
. | . | TRBJ2-7 | TRBV7-8 | CASSSDHTTSYEQYF | TGTGCCAGCAGTTCAGACCACACCACCTCCTACGAGCAGTACTTC
. | . | TRBJ2-3 | TRBV11-3 | CASSFSAFKGTDTQYF | TGTGCCAGCAGCTTTTCCGCCTTTAAGGGCACAGATACGCAGTATTTT
many | TRBD1 | TRBJ1-1 | TRBV4-2 | CASSVTAPGQGLFGTEAFF | TGTGCCAGCAGCGTAACTGCCCCGGGACAGGGGTTATTTGGGACTGAAGCTTTCTTT
many | TRBD1 | TRBJ2-1 | TRBV2 | CASSVTGGLYNEQFF | TGTGCCAGCAGCGTGACAGGGGGTCTATACAATGAGCAGTTCTTC
few | . | TRBJ2-7 | TRBV7-9 | CASSGATVEVFYEQYF | TGTGCCAGCAGCGGAGCGACAGTGGAAGTGTTCTACGAGCAGTACTTC
many | . | TRBJ2-3 | TRBV20-1 | CSASGLASGPPDTQYF | TGCAGTGCTAGCGGCCTAGCGTCGGGTCCCCCAGATACGCAGTATTTT
many | . | TRBJ2-6 | TRBV28 | CAIGSGGANVLTF | TGTGCCATCGGGAGTGGTGGGGCCAACGTCCTGACTTTC
many | TRBD2 | TRBJ2-1 | TRBV29-1 | CSVLPTSGSLNEQFF | TGCAGCGTTCTTCCCACTAGCGGGAGTTTGAATGAGCAGTTCTTC
. | . | TRBJ2-6 | TRBV19 | CASSMKRSGANVLTF | TGTGCCAGTAGTATGAAGAGGTCTGGGGCCAACGTCCTGACTTTC
. | . | TRBJ1-5 | TRBV10-2 | CASSESFVPGQPQHF | TGCGCCAGCAGTGAGTCTTTTGTCCCTGGCCAGCCCCAGCATTTT
many | TRBD2 | TRBJ2-1 | TRBV28 | CASSSGVPSSGRRIEQFF | TGTGCCAGCAGTTCGGGAGTTCCCTCTAGCGGGAGGAGGATTGAGCAGTTCTTC
many | TRBD1 | TRBJ1-4 | TRBV13 | CASSFKRGPNEKLFF | TGTGCCAGCAGCTTTAAGAGGGGGCCTAATGAAAAACTGTTTTTT
many | . | TRBJ2-1 | TRBV20-1 | CSARTPGTEQFF | TGCAGTGCTAGAACGCCCGGGACCGAGCAGTTCTTC
few | . | TRBJ2-4 | TRBV6-5 | CASSYSLQVNIQYF | TGTGCCAGCAGTTACTCGTTACAGGTGAACATTCAGTACTTC